This is a list of T cell receptor beta chains from one sample in a study of shared clonotypes between healthy human individuals. The protocol was immunoSEQ multiplex PCR, while the TCRdb copy is restricted to in-frame clones and leaves out a portion. The table lists some 2,000,000 clones, around 95% of them singletons. The specimen sequenced was naive CD4+ T cells sorted from blood. These receptors all stem from a man in his late teens or twenties in good health. Both conserved end residues are part of each CDR3. Fields, in order: CDR3 protein, CDR3 DNA, V gene, D gene, clone size, J gene. The D gene is left open where the match is weak. A row's size may be missing; if present it is once, few, many or a size class.

CDR3aa: CASSVVSGYEQYF
CDR3nt: TGTGCCAGCAGCGTAGTCTCTGGCTACGAGCAGTACTTC
v_gene: TRBV9
d_gene: .
abundance: .
j_gene: TRBJ2-7

CDR3aa: CASSLPGLQETQYF
CDR3nt: TGTGCCAGCAGTCTTCCGGGACTCCAAGAGACCCAGTACTTC
v_gene: TRBV2
d_gene: .
abundance: .
j_gene: TRBJ2-5

CDR3aa: CASSGRGGGFYEQYF
CDR3nt: TGTGCCAGCAGCGGTCGGGGCGGGGGATTCTACGAGCAGTACTTC
v_gene: TRBV7-9
d_gene: TRBD2
abundance: .
j_gene: TRBJ2-7

CDR3aa: CASCRNPSQVEQYF
CDR3nt: TGTGCCAGCTGTCGGAACCCCTCACAGGTCGAGCAGTACTTC
v_gene: TRBV5-5
d_gene: .
abundance: .
j_gene: TRBJ2-7

CDR3aa: CATSFLNGGSKNIQYF
CDR3nt: TGTGCCACCAGCTTTCTAAATGGGGGATCCAAAAACATTCAGTACTTC
v_gene: TRBV15
d_gene: .
abundance: .
j_gene: TRBJ2-4

CDR3aa: CASSLDPTGGQKLFF
CDR3nt: TGTGCCAGCAGCTTAGACCCGACAGGCGGTCAAAAACTGTTTTTT
v_gene: TRBV7-2
d_gene: .
abundance: once
j_gene: TRBJ1-4

CDR3aa: CASSYRDSNYGYTF
CDR3nt: TGTGCCAGCAGTTACAGGGACAGCAACTATGGCTACACCTTC
v_gene: TRBV6-5
d_gene: TRBD1
abundance: .
j_gene: TRBJ1-2

CDR3aa: CASSLQDSNQPQHF
CDR3nt: TGTGCCAGCAGCCTACAGGATAGCAATCAGCCCCAGCATTTT
v_gene: TRBV9
d_gene: .
abundance: few
j_gene: TRBJ1-5

CDR3aa: CASSPQGGGEAFF
CDR3nt: TGTGCCAGCTCACCCCAGGGCGGGGGTGAAGCTTTCTTT
v_gene: TRBV18
d_gene: .
abundance: .
j_gene: TRBJ1-1

CDR3aa: CASSEGDNQPQHF
CDR3nt: TGCGCCAGCAGTGAGGGGGATAATCAGCCCCAGCATTTT
v_gene: TRBV10-2
d_gene: .
abundance: .
j_gene: TRBJ1-5

CDR3aa: CASSLAGVAGGTEQFF
CDR3nt: TGTGCCAGCAGCTTGGCTGGCGTGGCGGGAGGGACTGAGCAGTTCTTC
v_gene: TRBV5-4
d_gene: TRBD2
abundance: .
j_gene: TRBJ2-1

CDR3aa: CASSRGLTGRQETQYF
CDR3nt: TGTGCCAGCAGTCGTGGCCTGACAGGGCGTCAAGAGACCCAGTACTTC
v_gene: TRBV27
d_gene: TRBD1
abundance: .
j_gene: TRBJ2-5

CDR3aa: CASTPIGLSGYTF
CDR3nt: TGTGCCAGCACCCCGATAGGGTTGTCTGGCTACACCTTC
v_gene: TRBV11-2
d_gene: .
abundance: .
j_gene: TRBJ1-2

CDR3aa: CASSKISSDTQYF
CDR3nt: TGTGCCAGCAGCAAAATTTCCTCAGATACGCAGTATTTT
v_gene: TRBV21-1
d_gene: .
abundance: .
j_gene: TRBJ2-3

CDR3aa: CASSLQRGGTGELFF
CDR3nt: TGTGCCAGCAGTCTTCAGCGGGGGGGAACCGGGGAGCTGTTTTTT
v_gene: TRBV2
d_gene: TRBD2
abundance: .
j_gene: TRBJ2-2

CDR3aa: CASSLLQGEQYF
CDR3nt: TGTGCCAGCAGCTTACTACAGGGAGAGCAGTACTTC
v_gene: TRBV5-5
d_gene: .
abundance: .
j_gene: TRBJ2-7

CDR3aa: CASSLESRTGYSYEQYF
CDR3nt: TGTGCCAGCAGCTTAGAGTCTCGGACAGGGTACTCCTACGAGCAGTACTTC
v_gene: TRBV7-2
d_gene: TRBD1
abundance: .
j_gene: TRBJ2-7

CDR3aa: CASSSSTGVPYGYTF
CDR3nt: TGTGCCAGCAGCTCATCGACAGGGGTTCCCTATGGCTACACCTTC
v_gene: TRBV7-8
d_gene: TRBD1
abundance: .
j_gene: TRBJ1-2

CDR3aa: CSARPLGSAFF
CDR3nt: TGCAGTGCTAGACCCTTAGGGTCAGCTTTCTTT
v_gene: TRBV20-1
d_gene: .
abundance: .
j_gene: TRBJ1-1

CDR3aa: CASSLALAGEVTQYF
CDR3nt: TGTGCCAGCAGCTTGGCTCTAGCGGGAGAGGTGACCCAGTACTTC
v_gene: TRBV5-6
d_gene: TRBD2
abundance: .
j_gene: TRBJ2-5

CDR3aa: CASRRLAGVGEQFF
CDR3nt: TGTGCCAGTCGGAGACTAGCGGGAGTTGGTGAGCAGTTCTTC
v_gene: TRBV2
d_gene: TRBD2
abundance: .
j_gene: TRBJ2-1

CDR3aa: CASSYSIRGGTEAFF
CDR3nt: TGTGCCAGCAGTTACTCGATTCGGGGCGGCACTGAAGCTTTCTTT
v_gene: TRBV6-5
d_gene: .
abundance: once
j_gene: TRBJ1-1

CDR3aa: CASSLTAIEGEKLFF
CDR3nt: TGTGCCAGCAGCTTGACAGCTATTGAGGGTGAAAAACTGTTTTTT
v_gene: TRBV9
d_gene: .
abundance: .
j_gene: TRBJ1-4

CDR3aa: CASSASGGGREHEQYF
CDR3nt: TGTGCCAGCAGCGCGTCCGGGGGGGGCAGGGAACACGAGCAGTACTTC
v_gene: TRBV7-8
d_gene: TRBD2
abundance: .
j_gene: TRBJ2-7

CDR3aa: CASRASPGQGSYEQYF
CDR3nt: TGTGCCAGCAGGGCCTCACCGGGACAGGGTTCCTACGAGCAGTACTTC
v_gene: TRBV2
d_gene: TRBD1
abundance: once
j_gene: TRBJ2-7

CDR3aa: CASSTRTSGGPSSYNEQFF
CDR3nt: TGTGCCAGCAGCACCCGGACTAGCGGGGGGCCGAGCTCCTACAATGAGCAGTTCTTC
v_gene: TRBV11-1
d_gene: TRBD2
abundance: .
j_gene: TRBJ2-1

CDR3aa: CAWVRGNHEQYF
CDR3nt: TGTGCCTGGGTACGGGGTAACCACGAGCAGTACTTC
v_gene: TRBV30
d_gene: .
abundance: .
j_gene: TRBJ2-7

CDR3aa: CASSLYPPGKGRGVTGELFF
CDR3nt: TGTGCCAGCAGTTTATACCCCCCGGGGAAAGGACGGGGGGTAACCGGGGAGCTGTTTTTT
v_gene: TRBV27
d_gene: TRBD2
abundance: .
j_gene: TRBJ2-2

CDR3aa: CASSVGRLAGVTQETQYF
CDR3nt: TGTGCCAGCAGCGTAGGTAGACTAGCGGGTGTTACTCAAGAGACCCAGTACTTC
v_gene: TRBV9
d_gene: TRBD2
abundance: .
j_gene: TRBJ2-5

CDR3aa: CASSMVTSGTEAFF
CDR3nt: TGTGCCAGTAGTATGGTAACCTCAGGGACTGAGGCTTTCTTT
v_gene: TRBV19
d_gene: .
abundance: .
j_gene: TRBJ1-1

CDR3aa: CASSPTGGFTDTQYF
CDR3nt: TGCGCCAGCAGCCCCACGGGAGGATTCACAGATACGCAGTATTTT
v_gene: TRBV4-1
d_gene: TRBD2
abundance: once
j_gene: TRBJ2-3

CDR3aa: CASSRVAGGPTVARGELFF
CDR3nt: TGTGCCAGCAGCAGGGTTGCGGGGGGACCAACGGTTGCTCGCGGGGAGCTGTTTTTT
v_gene: TRBV7-2
d_gene: TRBD2
abundance: .
j_gene: TRBJ2-2

CDR3aa: CAWSRLAPSPNTGELFF
CDR3nt: TGTGCCTGGAGTCGACTAGCGCCCTCTCCGAACACCGGGGAGCTGTTTTTT
v_gene: TRBV30
d_gene: TRBD2
abundance: .
j_gene: TRBJ2-2

CDR3aa: CSVDLDRASTDTQYF
CDR3nt: TGCAGCGTTGATTTAGACAGGGCTAGCACAGATACGCAGTATTTT
v_gene: TRBV29-1
d_gene: TRBD1
abundance: .
j_gene: TRBJ2-3

CDR3aa: CASSLMDRFTGELFF
CDR3nt: TGTGCCAGCAGCTTGATGGACAGGTTCACCGGGGAGCTGTTTTTT
v_gene: TRBV5-4
d_gene: TRBD1
abundance: once
j_gene: TRBJ2-2

CDR3aa: CASSTRTGYNEQFF
CDR3nt: TGTGCCAGCAGCACTCGGACTGGATACAATGAGCAGTTCTTC
v_gene: TRBV9
d_gene: .
abundance: .
j_gene: TRBJ2-1

CDR3aa: CASSRGQPQPQHF
CDR3nt: TGTGCCAGCAGCAGGGGCCAACCCCAGCCCCAGCATTTT
v_gene: TRBV7-2
d_gene: .
abundance: .
j_gene: TRBJ1-5

CDR3aa: CASIRDSQETQYF
CDR3nt: TGTGCCAGCATAAGGGACAGCCAAGAGACCCAGTACTTC
v_gene: TRBV2
d_gene: TRBD1
abundance: .
j_gene: TRBJ2-5